This T cell receptor (beta chain) is drawn from a study of blood T cell repertoires in COVID-19. Per the original methods: Cell counts per sample came from amplifying reference gene primers. Assay used: immunoSEQ multiplex PCR; TCRdb lists only in-frame clones, some missing. The DNA was the basis for D and trimming; V, J and clone size are from that table. Altogether about 440,000 clones are present, about 90% being singletons, with the ten largest covering nearly 2%. The germline V gene encodes CDR1 LGHNT and CDR2 FRNRAP. The CDR3 runs 13 residues. V lost 4 bases to trimming and J lost 1 base, with 7 bases between them.

This TCR derives from a woman aged 18 to 35 with acute COVID-19. The sample comprised PBMCs or T cells enriched from blood (not recorded which). The chain recombines TRBV12-5 with TRBJ1-1; D is unclear. DNA for the CDR3: TGTGCTAGTGGTTGGCACGAGAACACTGAAGCTTTCTTT. It encodes CASGWHENTEAFF. Combining the CDR3 with reference TRBV12-5 and TRBJ1-1 gives the whole variable domain DARVTQTPRHKVTEMGQEVTMRCQPILGHNTVFWYRQTMMQGLELLAYFRNRAPLDDSGMPKDRFSAEMPDATLATLKIQPSEPRDSAVYFCASGWHENTEAFFGQGTRLTVV.